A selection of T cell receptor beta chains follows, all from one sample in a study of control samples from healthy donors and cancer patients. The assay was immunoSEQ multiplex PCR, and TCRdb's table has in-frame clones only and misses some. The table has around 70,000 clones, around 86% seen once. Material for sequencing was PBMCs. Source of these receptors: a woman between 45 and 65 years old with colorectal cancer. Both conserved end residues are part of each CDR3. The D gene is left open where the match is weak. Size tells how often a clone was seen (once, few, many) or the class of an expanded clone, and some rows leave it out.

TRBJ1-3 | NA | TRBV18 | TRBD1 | TGTGCCAGCTCGCGGACAGGGAGTGGAAACACCATATATTTT | CASSRTGSGNTIYF
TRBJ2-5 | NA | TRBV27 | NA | TGTGCCAGCAGTCAAGCCGGGACTTTTAAAGAGACCCAGTACTTC | CASSQAGTFKETQYF
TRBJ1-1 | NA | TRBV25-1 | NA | TGTGCCAGCAGTGCGGCAGACAGAGATTACACTGAAGCTTTCTTT | CASSAADRDYTEAFF
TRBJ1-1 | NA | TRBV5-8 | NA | TGTGCCAGCAGCTTGGGAGGGTGGATCGGGAACACTGAAGCTTTCTTT | CASSLGGWIGNTEAFF
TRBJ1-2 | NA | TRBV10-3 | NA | TGTGCCATCAGTGAGAACACTGATCCCTATGGCTACACCTTC | CAISENTDPYGYTF
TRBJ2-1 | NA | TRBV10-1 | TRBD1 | TGCGCCAGCAGTGAGTTTGGGGACAGCTCCTACAATGAGCAGTTCTTC | CASSEFGDSSYNEQFF
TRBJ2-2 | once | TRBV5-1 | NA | TGCGCCAGCAGCTTGGTCGCTAGATCGGGCACCGGGGAGCTGTTTTTT | CASSLVARSGTGELFF
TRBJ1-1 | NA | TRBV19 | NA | TGTGCCAGTAGTATATGGGGACGGGGCATGAACACTGAAGCTTTCTTT | CASSIWGRGMNTEAFF
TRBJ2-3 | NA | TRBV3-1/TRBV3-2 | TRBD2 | TGTGCCAGCAGCCTACAGCGGGGGGGCACAGATACGCAGTATTTT | CASSLQRGGTDTQYF
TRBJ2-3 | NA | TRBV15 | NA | TGTGCCACCAGGCCTGCCCCCGACACCCGCACAGATACGCAGTATTTT | CATRPAPDTRTDTQYF
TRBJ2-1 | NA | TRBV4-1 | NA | TGCGCCAGCAGCCAATTAGGGGGGGACGAGCAGTTCTTC | CASSQLGGDEQFF
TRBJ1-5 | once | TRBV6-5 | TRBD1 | TGTGCCAGCATGGGGACAGGGAATAGCAATCAGCCCCAGCATTTT | CASMGTGNSNQPQHF
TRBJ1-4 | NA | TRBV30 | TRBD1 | TGTGCCTGGAGTCTAACCCCGGGACAGGGATATCTAAAAACTAATGAAAAACTGTTTTTT | CAWSLTPGQGYLKTNEKLFF
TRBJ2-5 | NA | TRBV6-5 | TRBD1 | TGTGCCAGCAGATCCCAGGGGGCCGGAGAGACCCAGTACTTC | CASRSQGAGETQYF
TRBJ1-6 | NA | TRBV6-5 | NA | TGTGCCAGCAGTTACGGTGCAGGGGATAATTCACCCCTCCACTTT | CASSYGAGDNSPLHF
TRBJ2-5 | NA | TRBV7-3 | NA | TGTGCCAGCAGCTTGGGGGGCTCACAAGAGACCCAGTACTTC | CASSLGGSQETQYF
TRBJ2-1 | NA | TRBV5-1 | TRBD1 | TGCGCCAGCAGCTCAAGTGCTCAGGGGGCGGGTGAGCAGTTCTTC | CASSSSAQGAGEQFF
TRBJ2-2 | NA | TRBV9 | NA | TGTGCCAGCAGCCTCGGACTCGATCCGGGGGAGCTGTTTTTT | CASSLGLDPGELFF
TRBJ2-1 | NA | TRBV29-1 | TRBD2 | TGCAGCGCAAGAACCGTAACTAGCGGAAATGAGCAGTTCTTC | CSARTVTSGNEQFF
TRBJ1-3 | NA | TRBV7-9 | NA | TGTGCCAGCAGCTTTGGCCAGGTCAGGGCCGGAAACACCATATATTTT | CASSFGQVRAGNTIYF
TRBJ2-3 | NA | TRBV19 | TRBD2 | TGTGCCAGTAGTACCGGACTAGCGGGGGGCACAGATACGCAGTATTTT | CASSTGLAGGTDTQYF
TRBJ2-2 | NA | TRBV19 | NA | TGTGCCAGTAGTGCGGGACAGAGTTTAACCGGGGAGCTGTTTTTT | CASSAGQSLTGELFF
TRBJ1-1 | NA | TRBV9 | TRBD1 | TGTGCCAGCAGCGTAGGAGTTGGACAGGGCGACACTGAAGCTTTCTTT | CASSVGVGQGDTEAFF
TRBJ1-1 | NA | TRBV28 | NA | TGTGCCAGCAGTTTAGACGGACCTGAAGCTTTCTTT | CASSLDGPEAFF
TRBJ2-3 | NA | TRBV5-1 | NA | TGCGCCAGCAGCTTCGGGAGCGCCTCAGATACGCAGTATTTT | CASSFGSASDTQYF
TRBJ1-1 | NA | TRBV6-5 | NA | TGTGCCAGCACAACACAGGGGAACACTGAAGCTTTCTTT | CASTTQGNTEAFF
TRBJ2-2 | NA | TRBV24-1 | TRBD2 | TGTGCCACCAGTGATTTGCCGCCCCAGCGGGGGAACACCGGGGAGCTGTTTTTT | CATSDLPPQRGNTGELFF
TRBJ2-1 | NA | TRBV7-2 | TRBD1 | TGTGCCAGCAGCTTAGATGGGACAGGGTGGTACAATGAGCAGTTCTTC | CASSLDGTGWYNEQFF
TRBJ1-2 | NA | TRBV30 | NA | TGTGCCTGGAGTGAGGTTGGTGTGGGCTACACCTTC | CAWSEVGVGYTF
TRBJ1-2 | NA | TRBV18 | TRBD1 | TGTGCCAGCTCACCGGAGGGGGACAGGGGGTTCTTC | CASSPEGDRGFF
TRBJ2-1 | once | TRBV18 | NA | TGTGCCAGCTCCCCCGAAAGTGAGCAGTTCTTC | CASSPESEQFF
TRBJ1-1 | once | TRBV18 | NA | TGTGCCAGCTCACCGTCTGAGGGGGACACTGAAGCTTTCTTT | CASSPSEGDTEAFF
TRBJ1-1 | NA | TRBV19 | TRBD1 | TGTGCCAGTAGACAGGGGGACACTGAAGCTTTCTTT | CASRQGDTEAFF
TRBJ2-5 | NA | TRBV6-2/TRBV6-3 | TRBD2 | TGTGCCAGCACCCCCGGACTAGCGGGGGGTGAAACCCAGTACTTC | CASTPGLAGGETQYF
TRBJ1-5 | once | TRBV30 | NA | TGTGCCTGGGGTAGAGCATCTAGCAATCAGCCCCAGCATTTT | CAWGRASSNQPQHF
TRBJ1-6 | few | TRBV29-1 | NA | TGCAGCGTTTGGGCAGGGGACTCTTCACCCCTCCACTTT | CSVWAGDSSPLHF
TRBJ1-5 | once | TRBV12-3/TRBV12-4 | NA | TGTGCCAGCAGCAGACAGGTCAATCAGCCCCAGCATTTT | CASSRQVNQPQHF